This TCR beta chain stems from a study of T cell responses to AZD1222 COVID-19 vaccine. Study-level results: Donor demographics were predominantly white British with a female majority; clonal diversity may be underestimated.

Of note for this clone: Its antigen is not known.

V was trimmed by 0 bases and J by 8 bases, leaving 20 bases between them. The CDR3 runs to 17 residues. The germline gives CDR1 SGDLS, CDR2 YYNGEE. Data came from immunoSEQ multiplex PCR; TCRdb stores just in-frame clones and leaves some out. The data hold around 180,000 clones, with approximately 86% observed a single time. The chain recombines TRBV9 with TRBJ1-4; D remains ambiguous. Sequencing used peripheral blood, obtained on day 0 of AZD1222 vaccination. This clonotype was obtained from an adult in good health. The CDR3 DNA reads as TGTGCCAGCAGCGTAGAGGCGGGGATGTGGGAGGCGGAAAAACTGTTTTTT. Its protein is CASSVEAGMWEAEKLFF.